The 27 T cell receptor beta chains below were found in one sample sequenced in a study of monozygotic twins with inflammatory bowel disease. From its re-call of the 5' RACE reads, TCRdb lists each CDR3 protein once, without DNA. The sample spans around 100,000 distinct CDR3 sequences; the ten largest clones claim roughly 1.9%. The sequencing sample was made of blood. These receptors all come from a human donor with ulcerative colitis or Crohn's disease, or a healthy co-twin of an affected twin (not recorded which).

The rearrangement uses TRBV3-1 and TRBJ2-3; as DNA is missing, the TRBD2 call by TCRdb cannot be tested. Germline V CDR1 and CDR2: LGHDT, YNNKEL (reference sequence). This CDR3 is built from 16 residues. The CDR3 loop is CASSPSGTSGRDTQYF.

The chain couples TRBV9 to TRBJ2-1; TCRdb names TRBD2, which stays unverified in the absence of DNA. CDR1 and CDR2 from the germline V gene are SGDLS and YYNGEE. The CDR3 runs to 13 residues. The CDR3 protein is CASSVLAGNEQFF. The full variable domain, rest sourced from reference TRBV9 and TRBJ2-1, is DSGVTQTPKHLITATGQRVTLRCSPRSGDLSVYWYQQSLDQGLQFLIQYYNGEERAKGNILERFSAQQFPDLHSELNLSSLELGDSALYFCASSVLAGNEQFFGPGTRLTVL.

The rearrangement links TRBV12-3 or TRBV12-4 to TRBJ2-1; TCRdb indicates TRBD2, and absent DNA this call remains unverified. The CDR3 consists of 16 residues. CDR3 protein: CASSSHSGRTYNEQFF.

The chain combines TRBV7-3 with TRBJ2-7; TCRdb's D gene call, TRBD1, goes unchecked for lack of DNA. Germline CDR1 is SGHTA and CDR2 is FQGTGA. The CDR3 spans 14 residues. CDR3 residues: CASSRGGNPYEQYF. Drawing the rest from reference TRBV7-3 and TRBJ2-7, the complete variable domain is GAGVSQTPSNKVTEKGKYVELRCDPISGHTALYWYRQSLGQGPEFLIYFQGTGAADDSGLPNDRFFAVRPEGSVSTLKIQRTERGDSAVYLCASSRGGNPYEQYFGPGTRLTVT.

The V and J genes are TRBV9 and TRBJ2-3; TCRdb names TRBD2, which stays unverified in the absence of DNA. Germline CDR1 is SGDLS and CDR2 is YYNGEE. CDR3 length: 15 amino acids. The CDR3 sequence is CASSGPGLAGGPQYF. The full variable domain, in which reference TRBV9 and TRBJ2-3 provide the parts outside the CDR3, is DSGVTQTPKHLITATGQRVTLRCSPRSGDLSVYWYQQSLDQGLQFLIQYYNGEERAKGNILERFSAQQFPDLHSELNLSSLELGDSALYFCASSGPGLAGGPQYFGPGTRLTVL.

This CDR3 is CASSFRDTGTGELFF. The chain links TRBV27 to TRBJ2-2; there is no DNA to check the TCRdb D call of TRBD1. This CDR3 contains 15 residues. Germline CDR1 MNHEY, CDR2 SMNVEV (reference sequence).

V usage is TRBV25-1 and J usage is TRBJ2-5; no DNA is available, so the TRBD2 call from TCRdb remains unchecked. The CDR3 covers 14 residues. Germline values: CDR1 MGHDK, CDR2 SYGVNS. CDR3 sequence: CASSERFSGETQYF.

The gene calls are TRBV5-1 and TRBJ2-1; without DNA, the TCRdb call of TRBD2 cannot be checked. Looked up from germline, CDR1 is SGHRS and CDR2 is YFSETQ. CDR3 length: 12 amino acids. CDR3 amino acids: CASRWERNEQFF.

The genes are TRBV6-4 and TRBJ2-7; the TRBD1 assignment by TCRdb is unverifiable without DNA. This CDR3 has 14 residues. CDR1 is MRHNA and CDR2 is SNTAGT in the germline V gene. CDR3 in amino acids: CASSVPEQGREQYF.

V gene TRBV5-1 combines with J gene TRBJ2-2. Germline V gives CDR1 SGHRS, CDR2 YFSETQ. This CDR3 has 15 residues. The CDR3: CASSLSGRSTGELFF.

The chain joins TRBV30 to TRBJ2-7; no DNA is available, so the TRBD1 call from TCRdb remains unchecked. CDR3 length equals 13 residues. CDR1 is GTSNPN, CDR2 SVGIG, per germline (reference sequence). CDR3 sequence reads: CAFATGGPYEQYF.

The chain links TRBV3-1 to TRBJ1-5. The CDR3 runs 13 residues. Per germline, CDR1 LGHDT and CDR2 YNNKEL (reference sequence). CDR3 region: CASSQRSNQPQHF.

The J gene is TRBJ2-5, the V gene TRBV6-1. This CDR3 comprises 12 residues. Germline assignment: CDR1 MNHNS and CDR2 SASEGT. CDR3 protein: CASSGLSETQYF.

V gene TRBV6-5 combines with J gene TRBJ2-5. Germline loops: CDR1 MNHEY, CDR2 SVGAGI. The CDR3 extends over 13 amino acids. The CDR3: CASSYEATGTQYF.

This chain links TRBV9 with TRBJ1-2. CDR1 and CDR2 (germline): SGDLS, YYNGEE. The CDR3 contains 11 residues. The CDR3 region is CASSVNDGYTF.

The V and J genes are TRBV5-6 and TRBJ2-1; no DNA is available, so the TRBD1 call from TCRdb remains unchecked. CDR3 size: 15 residues. Germline V gives CDR1 SGHDT, CDR2 YYEEEE. The CDR3 sequence is CASSLMDRDGNEQFF.

The V call is TRBV2, the J call TRBJ2-2. Germline-derived CDR1 and CDR2 are SNHLY and FYNNEI. This CDR3 has 13 amino acids. This chain's CDR3 is CASSFRITGELFF.

The chain carries TRBV20-1 and TRBJ1-1; TCRdb's D call, TRBD1, is unchecked because there is no DNA. The CDR3 has 16 amino acids. CDR1 and CDR2 from the germline V gene are DFQATT and SNEGSKA (reference sequence). The CDR3: CSAKRGVGGQGTEAFF.

This rearrangement joins TRBV5-1 to TRBJ2-2; TCRdb's assignment of TRBD2 cannot be checked, as there is no DNA. CDR3 length: 15 amino acids. Germline V gene lookup returns CDR1 SGHRS and CDR2 YFSETQ. The CDR3 spells CASSLGPVPAGELFF. The full variable domain, completed using reference TRBV5-1 and TRBJ2-2, is KAGVTQTPRYLIKTRGQQVTLSCSPISGHRSVSWYQQTPGQGLQFLFEYFSETQRNKGNFPGRFSGRQFSNSRSEMNVSTLELGDSALYLCASSLGPVPAGELFFGEGSRLTVL.

The chain joins TRBV20-1 to TRBJ2-1; TCRdb picks TRBD2, but there is no DNA to check that call. The CDR3 is 19 amino acids. The germline gives CDR1 DFQATT, CDR2 SNEGSKA (reference sequence). CDR3 loop: CSARGSFLGTSGSFSEQFF.

This chain uses TRBV20-1 with TRBJ2-2; TCRdb lists TRBD1, though no DNA is available to test this call. This CDR3 spans 13 amino acids. Per the germline V gene, CDR1 is DFQATT and CDR2 is SNEGSKA (reference sequence). CDR3 loop: CSAPGIWGGELFF.

The CDR3 protein is CASSWPLDSPNTGELFF. V and J are TRBV5-1 and TRBJ2-2; the D call from TCRdb, TRBD1, cannot be confirmed without DNA. CDR1 SGHRS and CDR2 YFSETQ come from the germline V gene. The CDR3 totals 17 residues.

The V call is TRBV7-8, the J call TRBJ1-1. Germline CDR1 SGHVS, CDR2 FQNEAQ. The CDR3 consists of 13 residues. The CDR3 here is CASSLAQGAEAFF.

The chain uses TRBV20-1 and TRBJ2-3; the TCRdb call, TRBD2, lacks DNA for checking. The germline CDR1 and CDR2 sequences are DFQATT and SNEGSKA (reference sequence). The CDR3 consists of 15 residues. The CDR3 spells CSARDSNSGTDTQYF.

The chain combines TRBV7-9 with TRBJ2-1; TCRdb's assignment of TRBD1 cannot be checked, as there is no DNA. CDR1 is SEHNR and CDR2 is FQNEAQ in the germline V gene (reference sequence). The CDR3 has 15 residues. The CDR3 here is CASTYPGVSYNEQFF.

J is TRBJ2-3 and V is TRBV10-3. The CDR3 totals 11 residues. Germline V lookup: CDR1 ENHRY, CDR2 SYGVKD. The chain's CDR3 is CAISGLDTQYF.

The CDR3 protein is CASSIPGTVNTGELFF. The V and J genes are TRBV12-3 or TRBV12-4 and TRBJ2-2; TCRdb gives TRBD1 as the D gene, but with no DNA this cannot be confirmed. The CDR3 spans 16 residues.